A selection of T cell receptor beta chains follows, all from one sample in a study of T cell responses to AZD1222 COVID-19 vaccine. The method was immunoSEQ multiplex PCR; TCRdb's version includes in-frame clones alone and lacks a portion of them. Among about 130,000 clones, approximately 85% were seen once, and the ten largest hold roughly 1.7%. This specimen was peripheral blood, taken on day 0 of AZD1222 vaccination. Receptor source: an adult in good health. Both conserved end residues are part of each CDR3. Each record gives: CDR3 length, V gene, CDR3 protein.

>11|TRBV5-4
CASGSSETQYF
>20|TRBV30
CAWSSRWAGGRVNRTDTQYF
>18|TRBV19
CASSPRLAGLLNSYEQYF
>18|TRBV3-1/TRBV3-2
CASSQEGLAGVAYNEQFF
>13|TRBV19
CASSMRSDYGYTF
>17|TRBV27
CASSSLLAGRNYNEQFF
>12|TRBV11-2
CASSWGLETQYF
>13|TRBV6-2/TRBV6-3
CASSYSSGNTIYF
>17|TRBV30
CARNRLTGPGGTGELFF
>12|TRBV6-5
CASSTTGQPQHF
>17|TRBV9
CASNNGRQGDAHNEQFF
>13|TRBV7-8
CASSRGQGETQYF
>20|TRBV5-4
CASSFPSEGRGAAGRETQYF
>16|TRBV19
CASSITQTGHLSPLHF
>15|TRBV21-1
CASSKGGGLKNIQYF
>15|TRBV11-2
CASTHWGQRQYEQYF
>17|TRBV24-1
CATSDFLAGGRTDTQYF
>18|TRBV30
CAWSVRRRTGNSKNEQFF
>14|TRBV19
CASSKPGQQETQYF